This TCR beta chain was sequenced for a study of radiation and T cells in renal cell carcinoma. Study results and limitations: Without pretreatment biopsies, baseline tumor clonotype presence was undetermined.

For this clone: What it binds is not known.

Only in-frame clones appear in the TCRdb table, and some are missing; sequencing was by immunoSEQ multiplex PCR. In the table there are roughly 140,000 clones, roughly 86% of which are singletons. As to time point: blood 2 weeks post-SBRT. Stated treatment: 15 Gy SBRT to primary tumor, nephrectomy 4 weeks later. Serial blood draws occurred at baseline and 2 and 4 weeks post-SBRT. Deletions cut 6 bases from V and 6 bases from J, with 17 bases between. The CDR3 extends over 14 amino acids. Per the germline V gene, CDR1 is KGHSH and CDR2 is LQKENI. The V and J genes are TRBV18 and TRBJ2-5, with D uncertain. Specimen: blood, collected from a patient whose treatment included radiotherapy and nephrectomy. This receptor was obtained from a woman between 50 and 59 years old with renal cell carcinoma. CDR3 residues: CASSRAAFGQTQYF. The CDR3 DNA sequence: TGTGCCAGCTCGCGCGCCGCATTCGGCCAGACCCAGTACTTC.